What follows are 11 T cell receptor beta chains derived from one specimen sequenced in a study of control samples from healthy donors and cancer patients. The protocol was immunoSEQ multiplex PCR, while the TCRdb copy is restricted to in-frame clones and leaves out a portion. Of some 150,000 clones in the sample, nearly 96% were seen once. Sequencing input: blood. The receptors shown here come from a woman aged 30 to 39 in good health.

The chain is built from TRBV19 and TRBJ2-2; D is ambiguous. Trimming took off 6 bases at V and 6 bases at J, with 11 bases between the two ends. CDR1 LNHDA and CDR2 SQIVND come from the germline V gene (reference sequence). The CDR3 is 13 residues long. The CDR3 sequence is CASRLYGAGELFF. CDR3 DNA sequence: TGTGCCAGTAGGCTCTATGGGGCCGGGGAGCTGTTTTTT.

This chain connects TRBV6-5 to TRBJ1-1; D is unresolved. The CDR3 sequence is 15 residues long. CDR1 MNHEY and CDR2 SVGAGI come from the germline V gene. Deletions cut 0 bases from V and 5 bases from J, with 13 bases between. CDR3 DNA: TGTGCCAGCAGTTACTCGAGCGAGGGCTGGACTGAAGCTTTCTTT. Protein sequence: CASSYSSEGWTEAFF.

The rearrangement joins TRBV5-1 to TRBJ1-2, with 7 bases that match TRBD1. V gave up 4 bases and J gave up 0 bases; unmatched junction bases: 15. Germline V gene sequence: CDR1 SGHRS, CDR2 YFSETQ. The length of the CDR3 is 18 residues. DNA for the CDR3: TGCGCCAGCAGCCCGCAGGGGGAAGGACTGAATACTAACTATGGCTACACCTTC. As protein: CASSPQGEGLNTNYGYTF.

The genes are TRBV28 and TRBJ1-1; D is perhaps TRBD1 (6 bases). Trimming left V 3 bases short and J 5 bases short, with 13 bases between. The length of the CDR3 is 14 residues. Per the germline V gene, CDR1 is MDHEN and CDR2 is SYDVKM. The CDR3 protein is CASSFGGGGTEAFF. CDR3 bases: TGTGCCAGCAGTTTTGGGGGGGGCGGGACTGAAGCTTTCTTT.

The chain's CDR3 is CASSQPMVQGSYEQYF. The CDR3 DNA reads TGCGCCAGCAGCCAACCTATGGTTCAGGGGAGCTACGAGCAGTACTTC. This rearrangement joins TRBV4-1 to TRBJ2-7; the D gene is possibly TRBD1 (6 bases). V was clipped by 2 bases and J by 3 bases, with 17 bases between them. This CDR3 has 16 amino acids. CDR1 and CDR2 (germline): MGHRA, YSYEKL.

The genes are TRBV5-4 and TRBJ2-3; no firm D call. The length of the CDR3 is 13 residues. Germline V gene sequence: CDR1 SGHNT, CDR2 YYREEE (reference sequence). Trimming left V 4 bases short and J 6 bases short, with 12 bases between. CDR3 sequence reads: CASSPDIGDTQYF. As DNA, the CDR3 is TGTGCCAGCAGCCCTGACATTGGGGATACGCAGTATTTT.

This CDR3 reads CASRRGGGGTEAFF. The DNA for the CDR3 is TGCGCCAGCAGAAGAGGCGGGGGCGGCACTGAAGCTTTCTTT. The chain uses TRBV5-1 and TRBJ1-1; the D gene is possibly TRBD1 (6 bases). The CDR3 consists of 14 residues. V lost 5 bases, J lost 4 bases, and 15 bases lay in between. Germline CDR1 and CDR2: SGHRS and YFSETQ.

This sequence joins TRBV7-9 and TRBJ2-2, with TRBD2 as a possible D gene (6 bases). V gave up 1 base and J gave up 5 bases, with 8 bases separating them. The CDR3 runs 14 residues. Per the germline V gene, CDR1 is SEHNR and CDR2 is FQNEAQ (reference sequence). CDR3 residues: CASSLGTITGELFF. The CDR3 bases are TGTGCCAGCAGCTTAGGGACTATTACCGGGGAGCTGTTTTTT.

The rearrangement uses TRBV6-5 and TRBJ2-7, with D possibly being TRBD1 (5 bases). V gave up 6 bases and J gave up 0 bases, with 12 bases separating them. Looked up from germline, CDR1 is MNHEY and CDR2 is SVGAGI. The CDR3 loop spans 14 amino acids. DNA of the CDR3: TGTGCCAGCAGCAAGGACAAGAGCTCCTACGAGCAGTACTTC. Translated: CASSKDKSSYEQYF.

The V and J genes are TRBV28 and TRBJ2-7; TRBD2 matches at 11 bases. Germline-derived CDR1 and CDR2 are MDHEN and SYDVKM. Trimming took 4 bases from V and 7 from J; bases not matched to a gene: 9. The CDR3 extends over 15 amino acids. The CDR3 sequence is CASSSSGRSGGEQYF. The CDR3, as DNA: TGTGCCAGCAGTTCTAGCGGGAGGTCCGGAGGGGAGCAGTACTTC.

The chain employs TRBV19 and TRBJ1-5; no clear D gene. The germline V and J ends were trimmed by 7 bases and 2 bases, with 18 bases remaining between them. CDR1 is LNHDA and CDR2 is SQIVND in the germline V gene (reference sequence). The CDR3 has 16 amino acids. CDR3 bases: TGTGCCAGTACTCCCCACGTTTCTGATGGCAATCAGCCCCAGCATTTT. It encodes CASTPHVSDGNQPQHF.